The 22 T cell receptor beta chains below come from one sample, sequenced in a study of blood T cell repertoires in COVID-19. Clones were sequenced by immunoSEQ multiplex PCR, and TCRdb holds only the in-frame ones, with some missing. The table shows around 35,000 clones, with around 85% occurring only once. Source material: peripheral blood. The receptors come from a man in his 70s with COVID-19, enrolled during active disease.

This CDR3 reads CASRRQVPYEQYF. CDR3 coding DNA: TGTGCCAGCAGAAGACAAGTACCCTACGAGCAGTACTTC. The chain uses TRBV12-3 or TRBV12-4 and TRBJ2-7; D gene uncertain. This CDR3 spans 13 amino acids. V was cut by 6 bases and J by 2 bases, with 11 bases left in between.

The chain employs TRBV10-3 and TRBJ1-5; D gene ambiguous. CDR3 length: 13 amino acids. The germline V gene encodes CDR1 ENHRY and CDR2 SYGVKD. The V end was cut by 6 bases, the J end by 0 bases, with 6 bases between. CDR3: CAIRPDSNQPQHF. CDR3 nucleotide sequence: TGTGCCATCAGACCAGATAGCAATCAGCCCCAGCATTTT.

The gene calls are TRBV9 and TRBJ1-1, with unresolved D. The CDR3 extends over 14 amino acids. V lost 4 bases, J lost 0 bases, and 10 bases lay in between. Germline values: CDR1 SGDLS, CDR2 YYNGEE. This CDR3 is CASSPSSLNTEAFF. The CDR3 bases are TGTGCCAGCAGCCCGTCTTCTTTGAACACTGAAGCTTTCTTT.

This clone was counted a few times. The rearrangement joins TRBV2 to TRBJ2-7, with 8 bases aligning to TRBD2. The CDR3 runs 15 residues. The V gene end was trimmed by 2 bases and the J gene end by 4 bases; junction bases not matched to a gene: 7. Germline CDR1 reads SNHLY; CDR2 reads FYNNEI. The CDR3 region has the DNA TGTGCCAGCAGTGAACGTCAGCGGGAGCTTTACGAGCAGTACTTC. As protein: CASSERQRELYEQYF. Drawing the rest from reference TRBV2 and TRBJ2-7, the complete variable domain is EPEVTQTPSHQVTQMGQEVILRCVPISNHLYFYWYRQILGQKVEFLVSFYNNEISEKSEIFDDQFSVERPDGSNFTLKIRSTKLEDSAMYFCASSERQRELYEQYFGPGTRLTVT.

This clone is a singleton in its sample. The CDR3 sequence: CASSVEGTSFYEQYF. DNA for the CDR3: TGTGCCAGCAGCGTAGAGGGGACTAGTTTCTACGAGCAGTACTTC. V gene TRBV9 combines with J gene TRBJ2-7; 8 positions match TRBD2. This CDR3 is 15 amino acids long. V shed 0 bases, J shed 3 bases, and the junction held 5 bases outside the gene matches. Looked up from germline, CDR1 is SGDLS and CDR2 is YYNGEE. Full variable domain (missing parts from reference TRBV9 and TRBJ2-7): DSGVTQTPKHLITATGQRVTLRCSPRSGDLSVYWYQQSLDQGLQFLIQYYNGEERAKGNILERFSAQQFPDLHSELNLSSLELGDSALYFCASSVEGTSFYEQYFGPGTRLTVT.

CDR3 residues: CASSSGGTAYYYEQYF. CDR3 coding DNA: TGTGCCAGCAGTTCAGGGGGGACCGCATACTATTACGAGCAGTACTTC. The chain is built from TRBV28 and TRBJ2-7; possible D gene TRBD1, 7 bases. Germline CDR1 MDHEN, CDR2 SYDVKM. V lost 4 bases to trimming and J lost 4 bases, with 20 bases between them. The CDR3 runs 16 residues. Supplemented by reference TRBV28 and TRBJ2-7, the full variable domain reads DVKVTQSSRYLVKRTGEKVFLECVQDMDHENMFWYRQDPGLGLRLIYFSYDVKMKEKGDIPEGYSVSREKKERFSLILESASTNQTSMYLCASSSGGTAYYYEQYFGPGTRLTVT.

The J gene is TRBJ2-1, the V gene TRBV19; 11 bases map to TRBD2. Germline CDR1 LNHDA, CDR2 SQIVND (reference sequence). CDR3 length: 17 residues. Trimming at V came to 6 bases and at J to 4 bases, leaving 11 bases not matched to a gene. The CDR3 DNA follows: TGTGCCAGTAGCCAACGGCTAGCGGGAGGTACATACAATGAGCAGTTCTTC. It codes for CASSQRLAGGTYNEQFF.

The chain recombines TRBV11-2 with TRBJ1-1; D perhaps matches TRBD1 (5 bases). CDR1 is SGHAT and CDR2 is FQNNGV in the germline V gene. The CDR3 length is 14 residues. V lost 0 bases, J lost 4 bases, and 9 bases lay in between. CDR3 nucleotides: TGTGCCAGCAGCTTAGACAGGGTAGGCACTGAAGCTTTCTTT. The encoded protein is CASSLDRVGTEAFF. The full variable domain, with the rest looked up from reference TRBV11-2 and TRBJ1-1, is EAGVAQSPRYKIIEKRQSVAFWCNPISGHATLYWYQQILGQGPKLLIQFQNNGVVDDSQLPKDRFSAERLKGVDSTLKIQPAKLEDSAVYLCASSLDRVGTEAFFGQGTRLTVV.

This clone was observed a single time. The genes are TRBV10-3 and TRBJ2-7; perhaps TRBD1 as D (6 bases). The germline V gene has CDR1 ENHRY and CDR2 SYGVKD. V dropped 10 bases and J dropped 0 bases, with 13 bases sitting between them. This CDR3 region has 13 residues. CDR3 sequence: CASRQDSSYEQYF. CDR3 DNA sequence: TGTGCCAGTAGACAGGACAGCTCCTACGAGCAGTACTTC.

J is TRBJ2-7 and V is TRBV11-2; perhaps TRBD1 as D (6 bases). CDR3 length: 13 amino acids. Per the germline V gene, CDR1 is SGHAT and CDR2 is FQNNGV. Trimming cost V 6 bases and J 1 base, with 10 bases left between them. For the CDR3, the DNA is TGTGCCAGCAGGGAACAGGGTTCCTACGAGCAGTACTTC. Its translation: CASREQGSYEQYF.

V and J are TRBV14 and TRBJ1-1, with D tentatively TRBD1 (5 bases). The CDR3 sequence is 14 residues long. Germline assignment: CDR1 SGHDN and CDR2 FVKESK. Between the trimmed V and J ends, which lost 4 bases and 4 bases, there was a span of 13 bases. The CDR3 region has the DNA TGTGCCAGCAGCCGCCAGGGTCGAGTCACTGAAGCTTTCTTT. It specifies CASSRQGRVTEAFF.

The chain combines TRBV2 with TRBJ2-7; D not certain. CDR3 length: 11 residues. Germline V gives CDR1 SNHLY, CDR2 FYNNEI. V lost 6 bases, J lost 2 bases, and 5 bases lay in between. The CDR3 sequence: CASSPAYEQYF. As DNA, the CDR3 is TGTGCCAGCAGCCCCGCCTACGAGCAGTACTTC.

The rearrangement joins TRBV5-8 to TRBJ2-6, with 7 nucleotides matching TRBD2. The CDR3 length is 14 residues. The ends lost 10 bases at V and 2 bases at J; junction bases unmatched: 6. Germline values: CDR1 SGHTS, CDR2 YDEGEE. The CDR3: CAGRGRAGANVLTF. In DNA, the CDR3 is TGTGCCGGGAGGGGACGGGCTGGGGCCAACGTCCTGACTTTC.

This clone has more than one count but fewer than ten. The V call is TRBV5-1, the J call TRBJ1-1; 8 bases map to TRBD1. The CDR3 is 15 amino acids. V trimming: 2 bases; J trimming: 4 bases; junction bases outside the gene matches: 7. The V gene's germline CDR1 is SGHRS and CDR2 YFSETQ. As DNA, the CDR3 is TGCGCCAGCAGCTTTATGCAGGGGGCAGGCACTGAAGCTTTCTTT. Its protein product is CASSFMQGAGTEAFF.

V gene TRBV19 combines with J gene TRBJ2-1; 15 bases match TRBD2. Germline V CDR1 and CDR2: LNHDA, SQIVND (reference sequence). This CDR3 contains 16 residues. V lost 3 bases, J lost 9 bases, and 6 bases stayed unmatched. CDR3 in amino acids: CASSMGLAGGWSEQFF. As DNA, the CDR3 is TGTGCCAGTAGTATGGGACTAGCGGGAGGATGGAGTGAGCAGTTCTTC.

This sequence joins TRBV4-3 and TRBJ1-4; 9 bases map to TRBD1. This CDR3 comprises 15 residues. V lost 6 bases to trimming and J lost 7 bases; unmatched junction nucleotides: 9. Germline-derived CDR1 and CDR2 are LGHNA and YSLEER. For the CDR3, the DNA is TGCGCCAGCAGTCAACAACCGGGACAGGGTGAAAAACTGTTTTTT. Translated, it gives CASSQQPGQGEKLFF.

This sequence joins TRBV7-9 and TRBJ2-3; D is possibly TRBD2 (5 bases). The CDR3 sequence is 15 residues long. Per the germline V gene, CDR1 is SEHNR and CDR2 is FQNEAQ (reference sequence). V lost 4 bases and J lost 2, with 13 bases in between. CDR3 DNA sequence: TGTGCCAGCAGCTCGGGGATCATCGTCACAGATACGCAGTATTTT. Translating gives CASSSGIIVTDTQYF.

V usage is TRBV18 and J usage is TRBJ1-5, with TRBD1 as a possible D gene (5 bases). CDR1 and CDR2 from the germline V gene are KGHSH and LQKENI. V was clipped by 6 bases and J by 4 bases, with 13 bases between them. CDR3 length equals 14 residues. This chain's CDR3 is CASSTDSTNQPQHF. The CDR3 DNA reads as TGTGCCAGCTCTACAGACAGTACAAATCAGCCCCAGCATTTT.

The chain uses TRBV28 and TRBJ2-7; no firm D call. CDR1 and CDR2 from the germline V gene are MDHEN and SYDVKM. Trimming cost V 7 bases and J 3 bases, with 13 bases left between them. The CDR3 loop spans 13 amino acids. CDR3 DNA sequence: TGTGCCAGCACTCCTACGACAAGCTACGAGCAGTACTTC. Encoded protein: CASTPTTSYEQYF.

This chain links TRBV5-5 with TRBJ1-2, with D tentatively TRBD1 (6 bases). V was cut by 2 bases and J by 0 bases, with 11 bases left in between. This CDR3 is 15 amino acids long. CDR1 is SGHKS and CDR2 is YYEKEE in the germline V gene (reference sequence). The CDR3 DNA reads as TGTGCCAGCAGCTTAGGACAGTCCTCTAACTATGGCTACACCTTC. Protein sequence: CASSLGQSSNYGYTF.

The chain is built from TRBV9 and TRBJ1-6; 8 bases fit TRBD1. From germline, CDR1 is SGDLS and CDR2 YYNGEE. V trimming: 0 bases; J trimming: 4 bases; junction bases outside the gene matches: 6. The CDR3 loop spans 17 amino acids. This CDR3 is CASSVGGQGAYNSPLHF. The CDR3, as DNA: TGTGCCAGCAGCGTAGGGGGCCAGGGGGCTTATAATTCACCCCTCCACTTT.

The CDR3 here is CASSPQRDRVTEAFF. In DNA, the CDR3 is TGTGCCAGCTCACCTCAACGGGACAGGGTCACTGAAGCTTTCTTT. The chain combines TRBV18 with TRBJ1-1; 9 nucleotides agree with TRBD1. The junction had 6 bases not matched to a gene; V was cut back by 3 bases and J by 4 bases. CDR3 length equals 15 residues. CDR1 is KGHSH, CDR2 LQKENI, per germline.